The rows below give T cell receptor beta chains drawn from one sample of a study of human T cells and chemical hapten exposure. MiXCR, applied by TCRdb to the RACE reads, yields one record per CDR3 protein. Of around 100,000 distinct CDR3 sequences listed, 10% to 12% are singletons. Material: whole blood, obtained in connection with sensitization to the hapten diphenylcyclopropenone (DPC). Receptor source: a woman in her forties with alopecia areata. Some clones in this sample may be carry-over from other donors' samples. Both conserved end residues are part of each CDR3. Fields, in order: J gene, clone size, V gene, D gene, CDR3 protein, CDR3 DNA. The D gene is left open where the match is weak. The size entry is marked missing in some rows and otherwise reads once, few, many or a size class.

>TRBJ1-3|-|TRBV6-5|-
CASSYGISGNTIYF
TGTGCCAGCAGTTACGGTATCTCTGGAAACACCATATATTTT
>TRBJ2-3|-|TRBV25-1|TRBD2
CASSLTSGSTDTQYF
TGTGCCAGCAGCCTGACTAGCGGAAGCACAGATACGCAGTATTTT
>TRBJ2-7|-|TRBV20-1|TRBD2
CSAEHAGVSEQYF
TGCAGTGCTGAGCACGCGGGAGTCAGCGAGCAGTACTTC
>TRBJ2-7|-|TRBV10-3|-
CAIAGQPTYEQYF
TGTGCCATCGCTGGACAGCCGACCTACGAGCAGTACTTC
>TRBJ1-1|-|TRBV12-3/TRBV12-4|-
CASRGRGPRVAFF
TGTGCCAGCAGGGGCAGAGGGCCTCGAGTAGCTTTCTTT
>TRBJ1-2|few|TRBV20-1|-
CSARARGSTGYTF
TGCAGTGCTAGAGCCCGAGGTAGTACGGGCTACACCTTC
>TRBJ1-3|many|TRBV20-1|-
CSAREGARTSGNTIYF
TGCAGTGCTAGAGAGGGCGCCCGGACCTCTGGAAACACCATATATTTT
>TRBJ1-2|many|TRBV3-1|TRBD1
CASSSGQERLF
TGTGCCAGCAGCTCAGGACAGGAACGCCTCTTC
>TRBJ1-6|few|TRBV10-3|-
CASGRGNSPLHF
TGTGCCAGCGGGCGCGGTAATTCACCCCTCCACTTT
>TRBJ1-6|-|TRBV27|TRBD1
CASSLLYRGHPNSPHHF
TGTGCCAGCAGTCTACTTTACAGGGGGCATCCCAATTCACCCCACCACTTT
>TRBJ2-4|-|TRBV7-9|-
CATGLPAKNIQYF
TGTGCCACGGGACTCCCAGCCAAAAACATTCAGTACTTC
>TRBJ1-1|many|TRBV7-2|-
CASSFFPRLDTEAFF
TGTGCCAGCAGCTTTTTTCCGAGACTGGACACTGAAGCTTTCTTT
>TRBJ2-7|-|TRBV28|TRBD1
CASSRQGAVYEQYF
TGTGCCAGCAGCCGACAGGGGGCCGTATACGAGCAGTACTTC
>TRBJ1-2|many|TRBV4-1|-
CASSQQTETNYGYTF
TGCGCCAGCAGCCAACAAACAGAGACTAACTATGGCTACACCTTC
>TRBJ2-3|-|TRBV29-1|-
CSVKPSDTQYF
TGCAGCGTTAAACCCTCAGATACGCAGTATTTT
>TRBJ2-3|few|TRBV20-1|TRBD2
CSARALLLAGADTQYF
TGCAGTGCTAGGGCCCTATTACTAGCGGGAGCAGATACGCAGTATTTT
>TRBJ2-1|few|TRBV11-3|-
CASSRGGTDNEQFF
TGTGCCAGCAGCCGTGGAGGGACGGATAATGAGCAGTTCTTC
>TRBJ2-1|few|TRBV6-2/TRBV6-3|TRBD2
CASSLSGTSYEQFF
TGTGCCAGCAGCCTTTCCGGGACTAGCTATGAGCAGTTCTTC
>TRBJ2-7|many|TRBV20-1|TRBD1
CSARDPMGQYEQYF
TGCAGTGCTAGAGACCCAATGGGACAGTACGAGCAGTACTTC
>TRBJ2-5|-|TRBV7-2|TRBD2
CASSSYGTSGRVETQYF
TGTGCCAGCAGCTCCTACGGGACTAGCGGGAGGGTAGAGACCCAGTACTTC
>TRBJ2-6|-|TRBV5-4|TRBD2
CASSLGGGGPSGANVLTF
TGTGCCAGCAGCTTGGGTGGCGGGGGGCCTTCTGGGGCCAACGTCCTGACTTTC
>TRBJ1-1|many|TRBV20-1|-
CSARWTPGGGRGTSIQTTEAFF
TGCAGTGCTAGATGGACCCCTGGAGGGGGTCGGGGCACGAGTATTCAGACGACTGAAGCTTTCTTT
>TRBJ2-5|-|TRBV7-7|-
CASSYQTGSQETQYF
TGTGCCAGCAGCTACCAGACGGGGAGCCAAGAGACCCAGTACTTC
>TRBJ2-7|many|TRBV30|-
CAWSVSAGAGRQYF
TGTGCCTGGAGTGTAAGCGCGGGGGCTGGGAGGCAGTACTTC
>TRBJ2-3|few|TRBV3-1|TRBD2
CASSQDSLSGRGITDTQYF
TGTGCCAGCAGCCAAGATAGTTTAAGCGGGAGGGGAATCACAGATACGCAGTATTTT
>TRBJ1-2|many|TRBV6-2/TRBV6-3|TRBD1
CASRKRTGNYGYTF
TGTGCCAGCAGGAAGAGGACAGGCAACTATGGCTACACCTTC
>TRBJ1-1|-|TRBV6-2/TRBV6-3|-
CASLLGTVNTEAFF
TGTGCCAGCCTGTTAGGGACGGTGAACACTGAAGCTTTCTTT
>TRBJ2-1|many|TRBV28|-
CASMFPPPYNEQFF
TGTGCCTCCATGTTCCCGCCCCCCTACAATGAGCAGTTCTTC
>TRBJ1-1|many|TRBV18|-
CASSPRATAEAFF
TGTGCCAGCTCACCACGAGCTACGGCTGAAGCTTTCTTT
>TRBJ2-1|many|TRBV7-6|TRBD2
CASSLGPQRGWEQFF
TGTGCCAGCAGCTTAGGCCCCCAGCGGGGGTGGGAGCAGTTCTTC
>TRBJ2-1|-|TRBV28|-
CASGTRTAYNEQFF
TGTGCCAGCGGTACCCGGACTGCCTACAATGAGCAGTTCTTC
>TRBJ2-1|-|TRBV6-5|-
CASSNQGPMWNEQFF
TGTGCCAGCAGTAACCAGGGGCCCATGTGGAATGAGCAGTTCTTC
>TRBJ2-5|few|TRBV20-1|-
CSARRGTQETQYF
TGCAGTGCCCGTCGGGGCACGCAAGAGACCCAGTACTTC
>TRBJ1-2|-|TRBV3-1|-
CASSQAGRTYGYTF
TGTGCCAGCAGCCAGGCGGGACGGACGTATGGCTACACCTTC
>TRBJ2-5|many|TRBV25-1|TRBD2
CASSPALAGVETQYF
TGTGCCAGCAGTCCAGCCCTAGCGGGAGTTGAGACCCAGTACTTC
>TRBJ1-1|many|TRBV28|-
CASSLTSDGREAFF
TGTGCCAGCAGTCTAACCTCGGACGGACGTGAAGCTTTCTTT
>TRBJ2-1|many|TRBV4-3|-
CASSHRGRNEQFF
TGCGCCAGCAGCCATCGGGGTCGTAATGAGCAGTTCTTC
>TRBJ2-3|-|TRBV9|TRBD2
CASSVAAGADTQYF
TGTGCCAGCAGCGTAGCGGCGGGAGCAGATACGCAGTATTTT
>TRBJ1-3|many|TRBV11-2|-
CASSFLLEGFSGNTIYF
TGTGCCAGCAGCTTTCTTTTAGAGGGGTTCTCTGGAAACACCATATATTTT
>TRBJ2-7|-|TRBV20-1|-
CSARILGPLEQYF
TGCAGTGCTAGGATCCTGGGGCCTTTGGAGCAGTACTTC
>TRBJ1-4|many|TRBV28|-
CASTPTGVSGEKLFF
TGTGCCAGCACCCCTACGGGGGTATCGGGTGAAAAACTGTTTTTT